These 29 T cell receptor beta chains came from one sample sequenced in a study of cytomegalovirus exposure and HLA in healthy donors. Here immunoSEQ multiplex PCR was the method, and the copy in TCRdb shows in-frame clones only, minus some. This table has tens of thousands of clones, approximately 86% appearing once. Sequencing input: PBMCs. The receptors were sampled from a man aged 25 to 40 in good health and CMV-seronegative.

CDR3: CASRVSGTRGYTF. DNA of the CDR3: TGCGCCAGCAGAGTCTCGGGGACTAGGGGCTACACCTTC. The gene calls are TRBV5-1 and TRBJ1-2; weak D call: TRBD1 (5 bases). V was cut by 5 bases and J by 8 bases, with 16 bases left in between. The CDR3 is 13 residues long. CDR1 is SGHRS and CDR2 is YFSETQ in the germline V gene.

CDR3 DNA: TGTGCCAGCAGCTCCCGCAAAGGGACTAGTCATAACTACGAGCAGTACTTC. This encodes CASSSRKGTSHNYEQYF. This rearrangement joins TRBV11-1 to TRBJ2-7, with TRBD2 matching 8 bases. CDR1 and CDR2 (germline): SGHAT, FQDESV (reference sequence). The CDR3 has 17 residues. V lost 4 bases to trimming and J lost 3 bases; unmatched junction nucleotides: 14.

This clone showed up just once. The rearrangement uses TRBV27 and TRBJ1-3; D is undetermined. This CDR3 has 13 amino acids. Germline assignment: CDR1 MNHEY and CDR2 SMNVEV (reference sequence). Trimming cost V 2 bases and J 9 bases, with 11 bases left between them. The CDR3 protein is CASSLTPAGTIYF. The CDR3 DNA follows: TGTGCCAGCAGTTTAACTCCAGCAGGCACCATATATTTT.

The chain carries TRBV11-3 and TRBJ2-7; tentatively, D is TRBD1 (5 bases). V was clipped by 2 bases and J by 6 bases, with 17 bases between them. This CDR3 comprises 15 residues. The V gene's germline CDR1 is SGHNT and CDR2 YENEEA. In DNA, the CDR3 is TGTGCCAGCAGCTTATCTCACGGCAGGGTGGCCGAGCAGTACTTC. Translated: CASSLSHGRVAEQYF.

The V gene is TRBV11-2, the J gene TRBJ1-1, with D perhaps matching TRBD1 (6 bases). CDR3 length: 14 amino acids. Germline CDR1 SGHAT, CDR2 FQNNGV. The germline V and J ends were trimmed by 1 base and 6 bases, with 12 bases remaining between them. The CDR3 DNA sequence: TGTGCCAGCAGCTTAGGCAGGGGATTTGCTGAAGCTTTCTTT. Its translation: CASSLGRGFAEAFF.

This chain links TRBV15 with TRBJ2-1, with D unresolved. Trimming cost V 0 bases and J 7 bases, with 7 bases left between them. Germline CDR1 reads LNHNV; CDR2 reads YYDKDF (reference sequence). The CDR3 covers 13 residues. CDR3 region: CATSRDRKNEQFF. The DNA of the CDR3 is TGTGCCACCAGCAGAGACAGAAAGAATGAGCAGTTCTTC.

This clone was observed a handful of times. In nucleotides, the CDR3 is TGTGCCAGCATCAGACAGGGTACCTACGAGCAGTACTTC. Its protein is CASIRQGTYEQYF. The chain links TRBV2 to TRBJ2-7; 7 bases map to TRBD1. The CDR3 covers 13 residues. The V gene's germline CDR1 is SNHLY and CDR2 FYNNEI. The junction had 5 bases not matched to a gene; V was cut back by 7 bases and J by 2 bases.

The rearrangement uses TRBV2 and TRBJ1-2; no reliable D call. The CDR3 loop spans 10 amino acids. The germline gives CDR1 SNHLY, CDR2 FYNNEI. Between the trimmed V and J ends, which lost 1 base and 9 bases, there was a span of 3 bases. The DNA for the CDR3 is TGTGCCAGCAGTGAAGGTAGCTACACCTTC. Amino acid sequence: CASSEGSYTF. Looking up the rest from reference TRBV2 and TRBJ1-2 gives the full variable domain: EPEVTQTPSHQVTQMGQEVILRCVPISNHLYFYWYRQILGQKVEFLVSFYNNEISEKSEIFDDQFSVERPDGSNFTLKIRSTKLEDSAMYFCASSEGSYTFGSGTRLTVV.

The chain is built from TRBV14 and TRBJ2-5; D might be TRBD1 (6 bases). The CDR3 contains 13 residues. Germline V gives CDR1 SGHDN, CDR2 FVKESK. V was trimmed by 8 bases and J by 5 bases, leaving 15 bases between them. CDR3: CASDRWFGETQYF. In nucleotides, the CDR3 is TGTGCCAGCGACAGGTGGTTCGGTGAGACCCAGTACTTC.

This chain joins TRBV7-8 and TRBJ1-5, with unresolved D. Germline CDR1 and CDR2: SGHVS and FQNEAQ. Between the trimmed V and J ends, which lost 1 base and 3 bases, there was a span of 10 bases. The CDR3 length is 15 residues. CDR3 amino acids: CASSLVRLNNQPQHF. DNA of the CDR3: TGTGCCAGCAGCTTAGTCAGACTTAACAATCAGCCCCAGCATTTT. Using reference TRBV7-8 and TRBJ1-5 for the parts outside the CDR3, the full variable domain is GAGVSQSPRYKVAKRGQDVALRCDPISGHVSLFWYQQALGQGPEFLTYFQNEAQLDKSGLPSDRFFAERPEGSVSTLKIQRTQQEDSAVYLCASSLVRLNNQPQHFGDGTRLSIL.

The chain combines TRBV6-5 with TRBJ2-2; D is unclear. Germline V gene lookup returns CDR1 MNHEY and CDR2 SVGAGI. This CDR3 is 13 amino acids long. The V end was cut by 5 bases, the J end by 3 bases, with 7 bases between. The CDR3 region has the DNA TGTGCCAGCAGTGACACTGACACCGGGGAGCTGTTTTTT. Translated, it gives CASSDTDTGELFF.

The chain is built from TRBV19 and TRBJ2-5, with 7 positions matching TRBD1. The J segment lost 3 bases and the V segment lost 7 bases, leaving 8 bases of the junction unmatched. The CDR3 extends over 14 amino acids. Germline CDR1 reads LNHDA; CDR2 reads SQIVND (reference sequence). The CDR3 loop is CASNPTGMEETQYF. The CDR3 DNA reads as TGTGCCAGTAATCCGACAGGGATGGAAGAGACCCAGTACTTC.

A remark on this clone: The same CDR3 also results from other DNA sequences found in this sample. V is TRBV5-1 and J is TRBJ2-5; 8 bases are a match to TRBD1. This CDR3 spans 14 amino acids. V lost 1 base and J lost 5; bases outside the gene matches: 4. In germline, CDR1 is SGHRS, CDR2 YFSETQ. CDR3 DNA: TGCGCCAGCAGCTTGCAGGGGGCAGGGGAGACCCAGTACTTC. Encoded protein: CASSLQGAGETQYF.

The rearrangement joins TRBV6-5 to TRBJ1-5; 7 bases line up with TRBD1. This CDR3 has 13 residues. Trimming removed 0 bases from V and 12 bases from J; junction bases left unmatched: 5. The V gene's germline CDR1 is MNHEY and CDR2 SVGAGI. DNA for the CDR3: TGTGCCAGCAGTTACTCAAGGGGGCAAGTCCAGCATTTT. Amino acid sequence: CASSYSRGQVQHF.

V usage is TRBV10-1 and J usage is TRBJ1-2; D unresolved. The CDR3 runs to 12 residues. CDR1 is WNHNN and CDR2 is SYGVQD in the germline V gene (reference sequence). Trimming cost V 9 bases and J 4 bases, with 12 bases left between them. CDR3 in DNA: TGCGCCAGACCCCATAGGAGCTATGGCTACACCTTC. Its protein is CARPHRSYGYTF.

This clone is medium-sized (0.01 to 0.1%) within its sample. The V gene is TRBV5-1, the J gene TRBJ1-5; a weak D match, TRBD1 (5 bases). Trimming removed 6 bases from V and 1 base from J, with 14 bases in between. This CDR3 spans 15 amino acids. The germline V gene has CDR1 SGHRS and CDR2 YFSETQ. CDR3 loop: CASKIGATSNQPQHF. DNA for the CDR3: TGCGCCAGCAAAATAGGGGCTACAAGCAATCAGCCCCAGCATTTT.

The genes are TRBV9 and TRBJ1-6; TRBD1 is a possible D gene (6 bases). The CDR3 has 15 residues. V gave up 0 bases and J gave up 10 bases, with 14 bases separating them. The germline CDR1 and CDR2 sequences are SGDLS and YYNGEE. The CDR3 protein is CASSVAAGDWSPLHF. The CDR3 nucleotides are TGTGCCAGCAGCGTAGCGGCAGGGGATTGGTCACCCCTCCACTTT. The complete variable domain, with remaining parts taken from reference TRBV9 and TRBJ1-6, reads DSGVTQTPKHLITATGQRVTLRCSPRSGDLSVYWYQQSLDQGLQFLIQYYNGEERAKGNILERFSAQQFPDLHSELNLSSLELGDSALYFCASSVAAGDWSPLHFGNGTRLTVT.

J is TRBJ1-1 and V is TRBV27; 7 positions match TRBD1. Germline V gene lookup returns CDR1 MNHEY and CDR2 SMNVEV (reference sequence). After removal of 3 bases from V and 5 bases from J, the junction contained 9 bases not matched to a gene. This CDR3 is 15 amino acids long. The CDR3 spells CASSLTGHGSTEAFF. The CDR3 nucleotides read TGTGCCAGCAGTTTGACAGGGCATGGGTCGACTGAAGCTTTCTTT.

The chain has TRBV13 and TRBJ2-1, with 8 positions matching TRBD1. The CDR3 contains 13 residues. Germline values: CDR1 PRHDT, CDR2 FYEKMQ (reference sequence). The V and J ends lost 2 bases and 9 bases, in that order; junction bases with no gene match: 3. As DNA, the CDR3 is TGTGCCAGCAGCTTATCAGGGGGCGCTGAGCAGTTCTTC. Protein sequence: CASSLSGGAEQFF.

This clone has just a few counts. V is TRBV9 and J is TRBJ1-3; D ambiguous. There are 12 residues in the CDR3. Trimming removed 1 base at V and 10 bases at J, with 9 bases between. Germline V gene sequence: CDR1 SGDLS, CDR2 YYNGEE. The CDR3 spells CASSVPGSTIYF. The CDR3 coding sequence is TGTGCCAGCAGCGTACCGGGGAGTACCATATATTTT. Looking up the rest from reference TRBV9 and TRBJ1-3 gives the full variable domain: DSGVTQTPKHLITATGQRVTLRCSPRSGDLSVYWYQQSLDQGLQFLIQYYNGEERAKGNILERFSAQQFPDLHSELNLSSLELGDSALYFCASSVPGSTIYFGEGSWLTVV.

The chain carries TRBV5-1 and TRBJ2-2; D may be TRBD2 (6 bases). Deletions cut 6 bases from V and 3 bases from J, with 12 bases between. There are 14 residues in the CDR3. Per the germline V gene, CDR1 is SGHRS and CDR2 is YFSETQ. The CDR3 DNA is TGCGCCAGCATAGTCGGGGAGGACACCGGGGAGCTGTTTTTT. This gives the protein CASIVGEDTGELFF.

V gene TRBV5-1 combines with J gene TRBJ2-5; D is perhaps TRBD1 (5 bases). This CDR3 region has 16 residues. V was clipped by 4 bases and J by 1 base, with 17 bases between them. CDR1 is SGHRS, CDR2 YFSETQ, per germline. CDR3 nucleotides: TGCGCCAGCAGCCTCCTGGGCCAGGGCGTCCAAGAGACCCAGTACTTC. Translation gives CASSLLGQGVQETQYF.

The genes are TRBV5-6 and TRBJ1-1, with D tentatively TRBD1 (5 bases). Germline V gene data show CDR1 as SGHDT and CDR2 as YYEEEE. This CDR3 is built from 14 residues. The V gene lost 5 bases and the J gene lost 4 bases, with 15 bases spanning the gap. The CDR3 region is CASRITGPATEAFF. The CDR3 DNA follows: TGTGCCAGCAGGATAACAGGCCCGGCCACTGAAGCTTTCTTT.

This chain connects TRBV11-2 to TRBJ1-1; D is unclear. The germline V and J ends were trimmed by 1 base and 1 base, with 7 bases remaining between them. The CDR3 covers 14 residues. In germline, CDR1 is SGHAT, CDR2 FQNNGV. CDR3 DNA sequence: TGTGCCAGCAGCTTAGTACAGAAGAACACTGAAGCTTTCTTT. Amino acid sequence: CASSLVQKNTEAFF.

CDR3 bases: TGCAGCGTTGTGGGTCCAGGGGGCAGGTATGGCTACACCTTC. Protein: CSVVGPGGRYGYTF. J is TRBJ1-2 and V is TRBV29-1, with 8 bases aligning to TRBD1. Germline V gives CDR1 SQVTM, CDR2 ANQGSEA. The CDR3 sequence is 14 residues long. Trimming removed 4 bases from V and 5 bases from J; junction bases left unmatched: 9.

The chain is built from TRBV18 and TRBJ2-5; D is unclear. The V end was cut by 3 bases, the J end by 2 bases, with 10 bases between. Germline V gene sequence: CDR1 KGHSH, CDR2 LQKENI. The CDR3 extends over 14 amino acids. The CDR3 DNA follows: TGTGCCAGCTCACCTGAGCAGACTCAAGAGACCCAGTACTTC. This gives the protein CASSPEQTQETQYF.

The V and J genes are TRBV4-1 and TRBJ1-5, with a weak D call TRBD1 (6 bases). Trimming stripped 6 bases from V and 7 bases from J, with 22 bases between. Germline assignment: CDR1 MGHRA and CDR2 YSYEKL. This CDR3 contains 16 residues. The CDR3 DNA sequence: TGCGCCAGCAGTCTAGACAGGATCGAGCTCGCGCAGCCCCAGCATTTT. This sequence encodes CASSLDRIELAQPQHF.

The chain couples TRBV28 to TRBJ2-7; tentatively, D is TRBD1 (5 bases). Between the trimmed V and J ends, which lost 3 bases and 4 bases, there was a span of 19 bases. Germline V gene lookup returns CDR1 MDHEN and CDR2 SYDVKM. The CDR3 is 16 amino acids. CDR3 nucleotides: TGTGCCAGCAGTTTTCTTTGGCAGGGAAAGATATACGAGCAGTACTTC. This gives the protein CASSFLWQGKIYEQYF.

This chain uses TRBV9 with TRBJ2-3; D might be TRBD1 (6 bases). Germline V gene lookup returns CDR1 SGDLS and CDR2 YYNGEE. This CDR3 has 15 amino acids. The ends were cut back, 0 bases at V and 2 bases at J, with 10 bases in the middle. The CDR3 DNA sequence: TGTGCCAGCAGCGTAGCAGGACAGCACACAGATACGCAGTATTTT. As protein: CASSVAGQHTDTQYF.